This T cell receptor (beta chain) appears in the sequencing data of a study of shared clonotypes between healthy human individuals. TCRdb's copy holds only in-frame clones and misses some; the assay was immunoSEQ multiplex PCR. This sample has 1.5 million to 2.5 million clones; around 96% occur once, and the top ten carry more than 0.95%. Looked up from germline, CDR1 is SGHDT and CDR2 is YYEEEE. The length of the CDR3 is 17 residues. Losses at the gene ends were 2 bases for V and 3 bases for J; bases not matched to a gene: 11. Naive CD8 cells lacked CD45RO, underwent positive selection for CCR7 and left out terminally differentiated effector memory CD45RA+ cells. Study outcomes and limitations: It was observed that around 5% of naive CD4 clonotypes were shared across a few donors.

A note on this clone: The antigen is not known.

The J gene is TRBJ2-7, the V gene TRBV5-6; TRBD2 aligns across 10 bases. The TCR sequence derives from a man in his late teens or twenties in good health. The sequencing sample was made of naive CD8+ T cells sorted from blood. The CDR3 DNA is TGTGCCAGCAGCTTAGACGGGGGGACTAGCGACGTCTACGAGCAGTACTTC. It encodes CASSLDGGTSDVYEQYF.